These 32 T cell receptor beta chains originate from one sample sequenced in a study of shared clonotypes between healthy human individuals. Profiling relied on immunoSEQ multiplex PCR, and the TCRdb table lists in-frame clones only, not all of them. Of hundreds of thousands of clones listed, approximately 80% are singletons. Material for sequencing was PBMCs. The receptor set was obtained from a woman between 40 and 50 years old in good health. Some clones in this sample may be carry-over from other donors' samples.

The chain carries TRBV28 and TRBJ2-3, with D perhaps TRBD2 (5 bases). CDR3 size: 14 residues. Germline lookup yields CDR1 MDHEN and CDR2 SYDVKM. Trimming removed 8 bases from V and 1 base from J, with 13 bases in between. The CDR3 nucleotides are TGTGCCAGCGAGCGGAGAGGGCGCACAGATACGCAGTATTTT. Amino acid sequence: CASERRGRTDTQYF. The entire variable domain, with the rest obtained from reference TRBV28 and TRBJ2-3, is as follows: DVKVTQSSRYLVKRTGEKVFLECVQDMDHENMFWYRQDPGLGLRLIYFSYDVKMKEKGDIPEGYSVSREKKERFSLILESASTNQTSMYLCASERRGRTDTQYFGPGTRLTVL.

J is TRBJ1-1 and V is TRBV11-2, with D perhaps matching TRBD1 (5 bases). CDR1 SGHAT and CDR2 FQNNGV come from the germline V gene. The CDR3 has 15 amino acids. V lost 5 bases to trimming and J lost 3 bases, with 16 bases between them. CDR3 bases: TGTGCCAGCAGCCCCCTGCGTGGGGGTTACACTGAAGCTTTCTTT. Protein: CASSPLRGGYTEAFF. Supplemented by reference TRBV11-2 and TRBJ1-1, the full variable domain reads EAGVAQSPRYKIIEKRQSVAFWCNPISGHATLYWYQQILGQGPKLLIQFQNNGVVDDSQLPKDRFSAERLKGVDSTLKIQPAKLEDSAVYLCASSPLRGGYTEAFFGQGTRLTVV.

The CDR3 DNA follows: TGTGCCAGCAGCTTCCACCCTTCACTTAGCGACTACAATGAGCAGTTCTTC. Amino acids: CASSFHPSLSDYNEQFF. The chain uses TRBV7-2 and TRBJ2-1; D may be TRBD2 (5 bases). Trimming stripped 3 bases from V and 3 bases from J, with 18 bases between. This CDR3 comprises 17 residues. Germline-derived CDR1 and CDR2 are SGHTA and FQGNSA.

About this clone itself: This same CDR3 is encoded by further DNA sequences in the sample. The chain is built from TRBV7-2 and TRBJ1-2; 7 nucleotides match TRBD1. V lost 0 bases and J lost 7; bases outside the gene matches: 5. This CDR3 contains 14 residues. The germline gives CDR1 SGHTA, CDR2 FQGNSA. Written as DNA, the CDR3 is TGTGCCAGCAGCTTAGCGAGGCAGGGGGGTGGCTACACCTTC. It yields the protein CASSLARQGGGYTF.

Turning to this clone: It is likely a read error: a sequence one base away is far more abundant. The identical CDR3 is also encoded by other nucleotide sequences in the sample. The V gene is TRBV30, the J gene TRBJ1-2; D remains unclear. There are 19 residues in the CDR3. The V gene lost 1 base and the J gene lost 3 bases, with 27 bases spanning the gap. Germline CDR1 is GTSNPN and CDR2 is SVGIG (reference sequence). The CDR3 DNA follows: TGTGCCTGGAGTGGAACAATGTTTTACGGACGCCAGAGGGACTATGGCTACACCTTC. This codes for CAWSGTMFYGRQRDYGYTF. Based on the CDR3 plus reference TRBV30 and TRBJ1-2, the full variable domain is SQTIHQWPATLVQPVGSPLSLECTVEGTSNPNLYWYRQAAGRGLQLLFYSVGIGQISSEVPQNLSASRPQDRQFILSSKKLLLSDSGFYLCAWSGTMFYGRQRDYGYTFGSGTRLTVV.

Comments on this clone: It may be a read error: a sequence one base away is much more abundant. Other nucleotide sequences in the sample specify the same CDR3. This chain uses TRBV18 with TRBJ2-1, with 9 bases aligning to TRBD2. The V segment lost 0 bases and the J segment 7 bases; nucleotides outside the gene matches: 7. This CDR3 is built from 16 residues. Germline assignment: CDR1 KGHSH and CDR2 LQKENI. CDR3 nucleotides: TGTGCCAGCTCACCACCATCTGGGCTAGCGGGAAATGAGCAGTTCTTC. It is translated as CASSPPSGLAGNEQFF.

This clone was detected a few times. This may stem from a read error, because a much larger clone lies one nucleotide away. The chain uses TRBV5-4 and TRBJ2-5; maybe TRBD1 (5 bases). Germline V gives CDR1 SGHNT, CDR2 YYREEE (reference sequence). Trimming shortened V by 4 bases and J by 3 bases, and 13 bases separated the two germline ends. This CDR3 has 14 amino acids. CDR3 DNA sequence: TGTGCCAGCAGCGAGGACAAGAGAAAAGAGACCCAGTACTTC. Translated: CASSEDKRKETQYF.

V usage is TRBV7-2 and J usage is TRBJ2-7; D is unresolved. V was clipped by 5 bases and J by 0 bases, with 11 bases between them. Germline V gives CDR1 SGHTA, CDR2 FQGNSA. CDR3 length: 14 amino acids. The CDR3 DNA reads TGTGCCAGCAGCGCCTACAGCAGCTCCTACGAGCAGTACTTC. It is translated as CASSAYSSSYEQYF.

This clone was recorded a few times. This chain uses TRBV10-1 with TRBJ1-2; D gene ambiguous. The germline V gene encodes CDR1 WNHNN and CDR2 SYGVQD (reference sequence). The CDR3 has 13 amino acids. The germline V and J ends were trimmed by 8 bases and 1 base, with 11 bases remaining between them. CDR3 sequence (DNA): TGCGCCAGCCGAAGACGGGATAACTATGGCTACACCTTC. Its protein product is CASRRRDNYGYTF.

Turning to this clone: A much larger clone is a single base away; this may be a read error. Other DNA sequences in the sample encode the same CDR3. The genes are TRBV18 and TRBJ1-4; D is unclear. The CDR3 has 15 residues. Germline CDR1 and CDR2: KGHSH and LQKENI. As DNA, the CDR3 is TGTGCCAGCTCACCCCAAGTTGAGGCTAATGAAAAACTGTTCTTT. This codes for CASSPQVEANEKLFF.

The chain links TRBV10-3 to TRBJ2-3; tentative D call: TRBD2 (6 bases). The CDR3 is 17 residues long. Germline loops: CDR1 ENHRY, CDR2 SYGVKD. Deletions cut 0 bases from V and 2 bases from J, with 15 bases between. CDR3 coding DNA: TGTGCCATCAGTGAGTCCCCCCCCGGAGGGTCCACAGATACGCAGTATTTT. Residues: CAISESPPGGSTDTQYF.

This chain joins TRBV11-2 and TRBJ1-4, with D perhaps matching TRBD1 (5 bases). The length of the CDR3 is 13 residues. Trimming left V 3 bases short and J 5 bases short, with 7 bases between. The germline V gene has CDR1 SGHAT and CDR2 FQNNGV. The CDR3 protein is CASSFGGNEKLFF. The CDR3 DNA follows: TGTGCCAGCAGCTTCGGGGGGAATGAAAAACTGTTTTTT.

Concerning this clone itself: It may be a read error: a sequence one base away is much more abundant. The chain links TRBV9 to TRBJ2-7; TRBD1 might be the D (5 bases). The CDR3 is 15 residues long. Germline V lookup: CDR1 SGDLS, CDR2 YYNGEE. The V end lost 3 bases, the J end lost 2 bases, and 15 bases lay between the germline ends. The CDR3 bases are TGTGCCAGCAGCGCAGCTCTGGGGCTCCCCTACGAGCAGTACTTC. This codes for CASSAALGLPYEQYF. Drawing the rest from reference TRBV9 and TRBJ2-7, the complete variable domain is DSGVTQTPKHLITATGQRVTLRCSPRSGDLSVYWYQQSLDQGLQFLIQYYNGEERAKGNILERFSAQQFPDLHSELNLSSLELGDSALYFCASSAALGLPYEQYFGPGTRLTVT.

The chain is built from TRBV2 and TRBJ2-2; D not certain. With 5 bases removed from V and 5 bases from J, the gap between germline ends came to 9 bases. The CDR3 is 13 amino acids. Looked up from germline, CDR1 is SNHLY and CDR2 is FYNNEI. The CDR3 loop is CASSLGLTGELFF. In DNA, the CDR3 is TGTGCCAGCAGTTTGGGCCTTACCGGGGAGCTGTTTTTT.

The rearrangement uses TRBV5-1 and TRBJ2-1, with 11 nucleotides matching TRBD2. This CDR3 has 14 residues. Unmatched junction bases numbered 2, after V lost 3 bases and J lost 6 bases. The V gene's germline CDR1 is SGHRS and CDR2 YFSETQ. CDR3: CASSSGTSGNEQFF. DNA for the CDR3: TGCGCCAGCAGCTCCGGGACTAGCGGCAATGAGCAGTTCTTC.

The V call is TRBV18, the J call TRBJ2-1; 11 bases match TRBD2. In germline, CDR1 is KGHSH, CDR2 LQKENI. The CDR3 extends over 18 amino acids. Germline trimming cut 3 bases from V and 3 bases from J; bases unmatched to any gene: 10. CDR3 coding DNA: TGTGCCAGCTCACCGGGACTAGCGGACCTCGAGATCTACAATGAGCAGTTCTTC. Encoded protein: CASSPGLADLEIYNEQFF.

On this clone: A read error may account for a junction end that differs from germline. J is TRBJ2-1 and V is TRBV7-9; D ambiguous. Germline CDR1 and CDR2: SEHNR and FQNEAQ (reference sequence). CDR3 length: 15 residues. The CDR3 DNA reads TGTGCCAGAAGCTTGCCCAACACCTCCTACAATGAGCAGTTCTTC. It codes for CARSLPNTSYNEQFF.

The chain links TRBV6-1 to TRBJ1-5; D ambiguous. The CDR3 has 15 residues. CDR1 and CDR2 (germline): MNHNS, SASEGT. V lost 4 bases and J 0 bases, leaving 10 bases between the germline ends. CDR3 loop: CASSGQLNSNQPQHF. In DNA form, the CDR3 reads TGTGCCAGCAGTGGGCAGCTTAATAGCAATCAGCCCCAGCATTTT.

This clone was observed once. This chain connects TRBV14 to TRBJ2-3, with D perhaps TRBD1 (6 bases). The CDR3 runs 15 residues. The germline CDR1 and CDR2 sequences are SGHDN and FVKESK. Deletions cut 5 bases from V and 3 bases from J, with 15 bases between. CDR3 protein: CASSNADRRTDTQYF. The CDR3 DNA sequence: TGTGCCAGCAGCAACGCCGACAGGAGGACAGATACGCAGTATTTT.

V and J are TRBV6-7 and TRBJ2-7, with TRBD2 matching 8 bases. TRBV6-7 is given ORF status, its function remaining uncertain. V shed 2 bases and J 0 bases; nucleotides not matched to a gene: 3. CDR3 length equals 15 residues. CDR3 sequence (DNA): TGTGCCAGCAGTTACGGGCGGGAGGCCTCCTACGAGCAGTACTTC. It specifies CASSYGREASYEQYF.

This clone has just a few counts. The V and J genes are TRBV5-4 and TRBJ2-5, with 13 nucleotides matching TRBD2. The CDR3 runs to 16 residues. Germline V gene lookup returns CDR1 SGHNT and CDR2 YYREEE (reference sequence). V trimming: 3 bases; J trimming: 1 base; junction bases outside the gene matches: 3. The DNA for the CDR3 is TGTGCCAGCAGCTGGACTAGCGGGGGCTTCCAAGAGACCCAGTACTTC. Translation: CASSWTSGGFQETQYF.

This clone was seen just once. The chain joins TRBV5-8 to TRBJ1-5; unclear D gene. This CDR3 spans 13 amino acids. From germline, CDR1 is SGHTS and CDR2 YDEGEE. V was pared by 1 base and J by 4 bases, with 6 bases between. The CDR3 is CASSLQLNQPQHF. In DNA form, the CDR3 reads TGTGCCAGCAGCTTGCAGCTGAATCAGCCCCAGCATTTT.

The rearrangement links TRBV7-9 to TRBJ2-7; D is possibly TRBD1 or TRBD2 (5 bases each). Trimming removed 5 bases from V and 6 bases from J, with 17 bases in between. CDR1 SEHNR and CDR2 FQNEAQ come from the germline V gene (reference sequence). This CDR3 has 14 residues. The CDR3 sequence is CASSPTGTLAEQYF. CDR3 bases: TGTGCCAGCAGCCCAACCGGGACCCTCGCCGAGCAGTACTTC.

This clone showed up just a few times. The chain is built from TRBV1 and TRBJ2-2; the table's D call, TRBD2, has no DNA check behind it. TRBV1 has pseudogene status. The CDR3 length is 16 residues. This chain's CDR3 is CTSTLNGTSVAGELFF. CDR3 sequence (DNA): TGCACCAGCACTTTAAACGGGACTAGCGTCGCCGGGGAGCTGTTTTTT.

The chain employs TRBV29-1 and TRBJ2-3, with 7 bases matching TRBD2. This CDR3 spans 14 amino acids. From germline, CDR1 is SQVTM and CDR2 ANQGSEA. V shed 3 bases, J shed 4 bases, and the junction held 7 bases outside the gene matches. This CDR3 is CSVDREGYSDTQYF. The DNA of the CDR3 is TGCAGCGTTGACAGGGAGGGATATTCAGATACGCAGTATTTT.

The CDR3 region is CASRRTGMYQETQYF. Here the CDR3 DNA reads TGCGCCAGCAGGCGGACAGGGATGTACCAAGAGACCCAGTACTTC. V usage is TRBV4-1 and J usage is TRBJ2-5; 8 bases are shared with TRBD1. With 6 bases clipped from V and 0 bases from J, the junction kept 6 bases outside the gene matches. Germline V gene sequence: CDR1 MGHRA, CDR2 YSYEKL. The CDR3 has 15 residues.

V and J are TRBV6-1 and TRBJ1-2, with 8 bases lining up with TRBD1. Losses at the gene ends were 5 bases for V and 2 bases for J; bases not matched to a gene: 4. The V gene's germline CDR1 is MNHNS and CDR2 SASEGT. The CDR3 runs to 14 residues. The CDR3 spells CASSWDRPNYGYTF. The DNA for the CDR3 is TGTGCCAGCAGTTGGGACAGGCCCAACTATGGCTACACCTTC.

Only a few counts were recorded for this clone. CDR3 bases: TGTGCCAGCAGTCCGAACACCGGGGAGCTGTTTTTT. It codes for CASSPNTGELFF. The V and J genes are TRBV7-2 and TRBJ2-2; D unclear. CDR1 is SGHTA and CDR2 is FQGNSA in the germline V gene. The CDR3 runs to 12 residues. V lost 6 bases to trimming and J lost 0 bases, with 2 bases between them.

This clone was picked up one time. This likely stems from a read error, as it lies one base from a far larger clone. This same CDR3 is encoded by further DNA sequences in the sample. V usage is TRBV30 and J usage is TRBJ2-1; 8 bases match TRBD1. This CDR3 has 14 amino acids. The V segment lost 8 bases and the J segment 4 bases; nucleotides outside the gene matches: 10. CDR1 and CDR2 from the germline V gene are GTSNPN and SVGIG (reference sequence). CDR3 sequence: CAGLRQGSYNEQFF. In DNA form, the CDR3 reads TGTGCCGGCCTACGACAGGGGTCTTACAATGAGCAGTTCTTC.

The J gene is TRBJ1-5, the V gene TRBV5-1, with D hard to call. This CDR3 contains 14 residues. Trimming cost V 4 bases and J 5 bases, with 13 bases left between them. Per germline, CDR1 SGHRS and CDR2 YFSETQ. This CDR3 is CASSHSGTDQPQHF. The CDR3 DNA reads TGCGCCAGCAGCCATTCAGGAACAGATCAGCCCCAGCATTTT.

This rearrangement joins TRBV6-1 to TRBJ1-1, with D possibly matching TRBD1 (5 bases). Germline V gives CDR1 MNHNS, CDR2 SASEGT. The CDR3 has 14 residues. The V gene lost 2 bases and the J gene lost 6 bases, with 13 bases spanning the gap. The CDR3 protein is CASSEFGGDAEAFF. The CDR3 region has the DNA TGTGCCAGCAGTGAATTCGGCGGGGACGCTGAAGCTTTCTTT.

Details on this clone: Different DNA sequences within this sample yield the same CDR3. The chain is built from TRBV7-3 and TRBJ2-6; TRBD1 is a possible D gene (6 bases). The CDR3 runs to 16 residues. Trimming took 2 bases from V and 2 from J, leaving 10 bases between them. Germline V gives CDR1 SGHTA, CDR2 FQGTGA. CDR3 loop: CASSLGAGAGANVLTF. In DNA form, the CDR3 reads TGTGCCAGCAGCTTAGGAGCAGGGGCTGGGGCCAACGTCCTGACTTTC.